A single sample gave rise to the 8 T cell receptor beta chains below, sequenced in a study of CD8 T cells in ankylosing spondylitis. TCRdb re-called the 5' RACE reads with MiXCR, one entry per CDR3 protein. Of more than 300,000 distinct CDR3 sequences detected, roughly 10% appear once; the ten largest clones hold roughly 9.5%. The sequenced sample was blood, either unsorted or a sorted T cell fraction (not recorded which). All receptors derive from a female donor with ankylosing spondylitis or in good health (not recorded which).

This clonotype was observed at least ten times. This chain connects TRBV20-1 to TRBJ2-3, with 13 bases matching TRBD2. This CDR3 comprises 15 residues. V was pared by 6 bases and J by 4 bases, with 7 bases of the junction left unmatched. CDR1 and CDR2 (germline): DFQATT, SNEGSKA (reference sequence). The CDR3 region is CSARTSGRFADTQYF. CDR3 DNA: TGCAGTGCAAGGACTAGCGGGAGATTTGCAGATACGCAGTATTTT.

This clonotype was picked up a small number of times. The rearrangement uses TRBV12-3 or TRBV12-4 and TRBJ1-3; D remains ambiguous. Trimming left V 2 bases short and J 0 bases short, with 11 bases between. The length of the CDR3 is 16 residues. The CDR3 coding sequence is TGTGCCAGCAGTTTACCCTTGGGGTTCTCTGGAAACACCATATATTTT. It yields the protein CASSLPLGFSGNTIYF.

This clonotype came up many times. The chain employs TRBV7-2 and TRBJ2-7; D is unclear. CDR3 length: 13 amino acids. The germline V gene has CDR1 SGHTA and CDR2 FQGNSA. V shed 1 base and J shed 2 bases, with 6 bases lying between them. The DNA for the CDR3 is TGTGCCAGCAGCTTAGTACACCCCTACGAGCAGTACTTC. Protein: CASSLVHPYEQYF.

The CDR3 bases are TGTGCCAGCAGCTTAGATACCGGACAGCGGGCTTTCTTT. Its translation is CASSLDTGQRAFF. The rearrangement joins TRBV11-2 to TRBJ1-1; D perhaps matches TRBD1 (6 bases). Trimming removed 0 bases at V and 11 bases at J, with 13 bases between. Germline values: CDR1 SGHAT, CDR2 FQNNGV. The CDR3 runs 13 residues.

About this clonotype: A read error is possible here, since a much larger clone lies one base away. The J gene is TRBJ2-5, the V gene TRBV12-3 or TRBV12-4; TRBD1 is a possible D gene (6 bases). Trimming pared 2 bases from V and 6 bases from J, leaving 10 bases between. This CDR3 has 13 amino acids. The DNA for the CDR3 is TGTGCCAGCAGTTTAAACAGGGCCCAGACCCAGTACTTC. Amino acid sequence: CASSLNRAQTQYF.

Written as DNA, the CDR3 is TGTGCCAGCAGCGCCCCCCCCAGGACTGAAGCTTTCTTT. It is translated as CASSAPPRTEAFF. This chain connects TRBV5-6 to TRBJ1-1; no clear D gene. The V end was cut by 4 bases, the J end by 5 bases, with 12 bases between. CDR1 is SGHDT and CDR2 is YYEEEE in the germline V gene. This CDR3 spans 13 amino acids.

The table lists this clonotype with many counts. This chain links TRBV11-2 with TRBJ2-1; 11 bases align to TRBD2. With V trimmed by 1 base and J by 0 bases, 11 bases remained unmatched. This CDR3 contains 20 residues. The germline V gene has CDR1 SGHAT and CDR2 FQNNGV. The CDR3 nucleotides read TGTGCCAGCAGCTTAGGAGCTCCGGGACTAGCGGTGAGCTCCTACAATGAGCAGTTCTTC. Protein product: CASSLGAPGLAVSSYNEQFF.

This clonotype was picked up many times. The rearrangement links TRBV20-1 to TRBJ2-4; D is ambiguous. Germline loops: CDR1 DFQATT, CDR2 SNEGSKA (reference sequence). This CDR3 has 13 residues. Trimming left V 4 bases short and J 7 bases short, with 14 bases between. DNA for the CDR3: TGCAGTGCTAATTGGGTTCTCGAGAACATTCAGTACTTC. Translation: CSANWVLENIQYF.